This TCR beta chain emerged from a study of blood T cell repertoires in COVID-19. Generated by immunoSEQ multiplex PCR, the TCRdb table keeps only in-frame clones and is missing some. The sample has over 100,000 clones, 82% seen once. Germline CDR1 and CDR2: SGHRS and YFSETQ. The V end was cut by 0 bases, the J end by 3 bases, with 10 bases between. The CDR3 totals 14 residues. This TCR came from a woman between 70 and 85 years old with acute or convalescent COVID-19. Sequenced material: peripheral blood. The chain joins TRBV5-1 to TRBJ2-7; D perhaps matches TRBD2 (6 bases). CDR3 protein: CASSLAGGDYEQYF. Here the CDR3 DNA reads TGCGCCAGCAGCTTGGCCGGCGGGGACTACGAGCAGTACTTC.